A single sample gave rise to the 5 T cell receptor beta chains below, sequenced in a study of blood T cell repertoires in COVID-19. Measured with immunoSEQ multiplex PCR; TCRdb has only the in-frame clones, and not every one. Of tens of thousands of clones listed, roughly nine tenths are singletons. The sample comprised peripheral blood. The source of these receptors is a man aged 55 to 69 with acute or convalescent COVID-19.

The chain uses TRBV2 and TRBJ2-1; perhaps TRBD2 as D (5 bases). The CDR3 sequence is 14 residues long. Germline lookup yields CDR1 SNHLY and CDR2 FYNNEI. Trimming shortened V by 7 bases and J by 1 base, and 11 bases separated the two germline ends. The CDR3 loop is CASNPGSSYNEQFF. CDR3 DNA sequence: TGTGCCAGCAACCCGGGGTCTTCCTACAATGAGCAGTTCTTC.

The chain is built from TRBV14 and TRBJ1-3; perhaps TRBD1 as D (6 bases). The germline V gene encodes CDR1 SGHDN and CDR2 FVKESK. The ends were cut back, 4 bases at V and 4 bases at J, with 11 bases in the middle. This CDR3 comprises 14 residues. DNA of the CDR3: TGTGCCAGCAGCCCCAGGGGCCGCGGAAACACCATATATTTT. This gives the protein CASSPRGRGNTIYF.

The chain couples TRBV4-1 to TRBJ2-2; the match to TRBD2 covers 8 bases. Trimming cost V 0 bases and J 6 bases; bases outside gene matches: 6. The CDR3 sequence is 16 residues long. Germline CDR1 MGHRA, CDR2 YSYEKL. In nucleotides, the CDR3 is TGCGCCAGCAGCCAAGAGGGACGGGGGGGCCCCGGGGAGCTGTTTTTT. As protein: CASSQEGRGGPGELFF.

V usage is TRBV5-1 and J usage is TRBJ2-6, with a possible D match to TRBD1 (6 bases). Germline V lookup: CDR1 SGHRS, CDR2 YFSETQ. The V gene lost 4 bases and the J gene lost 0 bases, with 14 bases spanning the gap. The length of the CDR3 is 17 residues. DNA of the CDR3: TGCGCCAGCAGCCCGACAGGACCCAGCTCTGGGGCCAACGTCCTGACTTTC. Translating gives CASSPTGPSSGANVLTF.

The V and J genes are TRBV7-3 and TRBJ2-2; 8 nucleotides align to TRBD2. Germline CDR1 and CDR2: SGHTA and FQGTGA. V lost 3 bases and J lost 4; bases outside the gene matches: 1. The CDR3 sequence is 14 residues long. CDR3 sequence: CASSFLAGTGELFF. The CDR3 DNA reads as TGTGCCAGCAGCTTTCTAGCGGGCACCGGGGAGCTGTTTTTT.